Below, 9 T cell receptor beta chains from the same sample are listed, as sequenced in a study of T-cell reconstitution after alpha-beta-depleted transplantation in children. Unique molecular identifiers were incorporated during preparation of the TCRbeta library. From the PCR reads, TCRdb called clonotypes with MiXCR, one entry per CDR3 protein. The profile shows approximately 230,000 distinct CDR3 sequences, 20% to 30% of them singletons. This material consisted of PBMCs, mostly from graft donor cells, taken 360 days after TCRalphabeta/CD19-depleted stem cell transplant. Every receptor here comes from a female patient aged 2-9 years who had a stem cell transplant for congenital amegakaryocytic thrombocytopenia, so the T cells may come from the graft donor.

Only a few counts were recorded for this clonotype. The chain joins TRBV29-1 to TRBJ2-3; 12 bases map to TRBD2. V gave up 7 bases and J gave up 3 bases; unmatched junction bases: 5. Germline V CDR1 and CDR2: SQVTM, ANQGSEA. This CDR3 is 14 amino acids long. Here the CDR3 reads CSAETSGSTDTQYF. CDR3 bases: TGCAGCGCGGAGACTAGCGGGAGTACAGATACGCAGTATTTT.

The CDR3 sequence: CASSFFGGTGRTEAFF. CDR3 nucleotides: TGTGCCAGCAGTTTTTTCGGAGGGACAGGGCGAACTGAAGCTTTCTTT. The chain recombines TRBV12-3 or TRBV12-4 with TRBJ1-1; 9 bases are a match to TRBD1. This CDR3 comprises 16 residues. The ends lost 3 bases at V and 5 bases at J; junction bases unmatched: 10.

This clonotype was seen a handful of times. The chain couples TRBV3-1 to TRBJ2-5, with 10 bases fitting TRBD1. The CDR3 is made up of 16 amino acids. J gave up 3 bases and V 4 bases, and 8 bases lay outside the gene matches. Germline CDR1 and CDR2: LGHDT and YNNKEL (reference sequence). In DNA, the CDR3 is TGTGCCAGCAGCCTTAGTGGACAGGGGGAAGAAGAGACCCAGTACTTC. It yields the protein CASSLSGQGEEETQYF.

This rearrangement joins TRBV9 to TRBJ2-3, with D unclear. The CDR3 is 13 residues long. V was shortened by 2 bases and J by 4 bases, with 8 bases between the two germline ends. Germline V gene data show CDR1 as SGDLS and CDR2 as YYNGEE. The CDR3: CASSVSYADTQYF. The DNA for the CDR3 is TGTGCCAGCAGCGTCTCCTACGCAGATACGCAGTATTTT.

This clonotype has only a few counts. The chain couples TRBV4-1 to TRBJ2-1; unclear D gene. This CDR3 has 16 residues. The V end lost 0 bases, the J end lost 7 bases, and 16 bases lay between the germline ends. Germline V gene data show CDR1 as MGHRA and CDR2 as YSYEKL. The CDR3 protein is CASSQELRAFGNEQFF. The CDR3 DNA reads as TGCGCCAGCAGCCAAGAGTTACGGGCCTTCGGGAATGAGCAGTTCTTC.

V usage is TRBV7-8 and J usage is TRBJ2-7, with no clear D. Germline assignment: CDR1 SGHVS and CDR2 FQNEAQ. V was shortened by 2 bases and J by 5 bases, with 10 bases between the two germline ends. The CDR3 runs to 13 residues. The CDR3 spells CASSLRLAHEQYF. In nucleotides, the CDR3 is TGTGCCAGCAGCTTAAGGTTGGCCCACGAGCAGTACTTC.

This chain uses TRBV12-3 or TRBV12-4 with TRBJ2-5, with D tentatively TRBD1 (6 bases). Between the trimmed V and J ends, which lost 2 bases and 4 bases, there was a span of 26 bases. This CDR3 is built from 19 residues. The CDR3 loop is CASSLSGSGAGVMGETQYF. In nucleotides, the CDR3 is TGTGCCAGCAGTTTAAGCGGAAGTGGGGCAGGGGTCATGGGAGAGACCCAGTACTTC.

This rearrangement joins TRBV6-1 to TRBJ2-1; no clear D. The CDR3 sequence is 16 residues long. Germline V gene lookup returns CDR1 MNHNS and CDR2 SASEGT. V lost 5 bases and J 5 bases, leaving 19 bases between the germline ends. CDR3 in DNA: TGTGCCAGCAGTCCGACGAATCGTCTCATCGACAATGAGCAGTTCTTC. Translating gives CASSPTNRLIDNEQFF.

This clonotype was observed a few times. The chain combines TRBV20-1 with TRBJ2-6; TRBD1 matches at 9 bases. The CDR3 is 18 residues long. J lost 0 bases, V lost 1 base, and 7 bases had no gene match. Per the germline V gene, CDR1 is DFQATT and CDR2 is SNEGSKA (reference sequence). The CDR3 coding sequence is TGCAGTGCTAGAGGCGGGACAGGGAAACACTCTGGGGCCAACGTCCTGACTTTC. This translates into CSARGGTGKHSGANVLTF.